The 24 T cell receptor beta chains below all came from one sample that was sequenced in a study of T cells after yellow fever vaccination. TCRdb re-derived calls from the 5' RACE reads in MiXCR, one entry per CDR3 protein. Of about 300,000 distinct CDR3 sequences listed, 4% are singletons. This sample comprised PBMCs, obtained 5 days after the yellow fever booster vaccination. The receptors were gathered from a man aged 18 to 29 who received the YFV17D yellow fever vaccine.

This clonotype was recorded at least ten times. The chain employs TRBV7-2 and TRBJ1-6; the match to TRBD1 covers 9 bases. Looked up from germline, CDR1 is SGHTA and CDR2 is FQGNSA. Trimming took 4 bases from V and 0 from J; bases not matched to a gene: 16. The CDR3 is made up of 21 amino acids. CDR3 nucleotides: TGTGCCAGCAGCTACCGGACGGGGAGGACAGGGGACCCCTCCTATAATTCACCCCTCCACTTT. Translation gives CASSYRTGRTGDPSYNSPLHF.

Ten or more counts support this clonotype. This rearrangement joins TRBV12-3 or TRBV12-4 to TRBJ2-2, with D tentatively TRBD2 (5 bases). CDR3 size: 13 residues. The V gene lost 11 bases and the J gene lost 2 bases, with 12 bases spanning the gap. The CDR3 is CAGGSGNTGELFF. The CDR3 DNA reads TGTGCCGGAGGATCGGGCAACACCGGGGAGCTGTTTTTT.

CDR3 in amino acids: CASSLATGGHEQYV. CDR3 DNA sequence: TGCGCCAGCAGCTTGGCTACAGGGGGACACGAGCAGTACGTC. The J gene is TRBJ2-7, the V gene TRBV5-1, with 8 bases lining up with TRBD1. Germline V gene data show CDR1 as SGHRS and CDR2 as YFSETQ. This CDR3 contains 14 residues. Germline trimming cut 0 bases from V and 5 bases from J; bases unmatched to any gene: 4.

This clonotype was observed many times. The V call is TRBV20-1, the J call TRBJ2-7, with D hard to call. V shed 0 bases and J shed 3 bases, with 12 bases lying between them. CDR1 and CDR2 from the germline V gene are DFQATT and SNEGSKA (reference sequence). The CDR3 has 14 residues. CDR3 in DNA: TGCAGTGCTAGAGAAGTCTTGGGGAACTACGAGCAGTACGTC. Protein: CSAREVLGNYEQYV.

This clonotype came up many times. This chain connects TRBV5-5 to TRBJ2-2; D perhaps matches TRBD2 (5 bases). Looked up from germline, CDR1 is SGHKS and CDR2 is YYEKEE (reference sequence). The CDR3 extends over 14 amino acids. Trimming pared 6 bases from V and 5 bases from J, leaving 14 bases between. The DNA of the CDR3 is TGTGCCAGCACCGAGGGCCGGACGACCGGGGAGCTGTTTTTT. Protein: CASTEGRTTGELFF. Together with reference TRBV5-5 and TRBJ2-2, the CDR3 gives the full variable domain: DAGVTQSPTHLIKTRGQQVTLRCSPISGHKSVSWYQQVLGQGPQFIFQYYEKEERGRGNFPDRFSARQFPNYSSELNVNALLLGDSALYLCASTEGRTTGELFFGEGSRLTVL.

This chain connects TRBV5-1 to TRBJ1-2; D is unclear. V dropped 4 bases and J dropped 4 bases, with 17 bases sitting between them. Germline values: CDR1 SGHRS, CDR2 YFSETQ. The CDR3 is made up of 15 amino acids. The DNA of the CDR3 is TGCGCCAGCAGCCTGGAACGCGGATTTCTCTATGGCTACACCTTC. Amino acid sequence: CASSLERGFLYGYTF.

A few counts support this clonotype. The CDR3 nucleotides read TGCAGTGCGTTTGGCAGCGAGCAGTACTTC. It translates to CSAFGSEQYF. The rearrangement links TRBV20-1 to TRBJ2-7; D is uncertain. V was shortened by 6 bases and J by 6 bases, with 9 bases between the two germline ends. This CDR3 contains 10 residues. CDR1 and CDR2 (germline): DFQATT, SNEGSKA (reference sequence).

In its sample, this clonotype was seen a few times. The chain recombines TRBV20-1 with TRBJ2-1; 15 nucleotides align to TRBD2. CDR3 length: 14 amino acids. Germline V CDR1 and CDR2: DFQATT, SNEGSKA (reference sequence). Germline trimming cut 5 bases from V and 7 bases from J; bases unmatched to any gene: 3. CDR3 bases: TGCAGTGCTGCCGGACTAGCGGGGGGGAATGAGCAGTTCTTC. Translated: CSAAGLAGGNEQFF.

There are a few counts of this clonotype. CDR3 sequence (DNA): TGTGCCAGCAGCTTAAGCTCTGGCATCTACAATGAGCAGTTCTTC. Encoded protein: CASSLSSGIYNEQFF. The chain carries TRBV7-2 and TRBJ2-1, with D hard to call. Germline V gene data show CDR1 as SGHTA and CDR2 as FQGNSA. The CDR3 has 15 residues. V was shortened by 2 bases and J by 3 bases, with 11 bases between the two germline ends.

The chain joins TRBV7-2 to TRBJ1-3; D perhaps matches TRBD1 (6 bases). V was shortened by 5 bases and J by 4 bases, with 9 bases between the two germline ends. This CDR3 contains 13 residues. From germline, CDR1 is SGHTA and CDR2 FQGNSA. The CDR3 DNA is TGTGCCAGCAGCGCCGGACAGGGAAACACCATATATTTT. Its translation: CASSAGQGNTIYF.

This clonotype was seen at least ten times. The V and J genes are TRBV6-5 and TRBJ1-1, with D perhaps TRBD1 (5 bases). Trimming took 7 bases from V and 2 from J, leaving 17 bases between them. The germline CDR1 and CDR2 sequences are MNHEY and SVGAGI. The CDR3 covers 15 residues. CDR3 sequence: CASTSRGRGNTEAFF. The DNA for the CDR3 is TGTGCCAGCACCTCCCGGGGCCGGGGAAACACTGAAGCTTTCTTT.

This clonotype showed up many times. The J gene is TRBJ1-5, the V gene TRBV4-3, with 7 positions matching TRBD1. Germline V CDR1 and CDR2: LGHNA, YSLEER. CDR3 length: 16 amino acids. Trimming cost V 4 bases and J 7 bases; bases outside gene matches: 13. The CDR3 nucleotides read TGCGCCAGCAGCCCAGAGCCCCGGACAGGTAACCAGCCCCAGCATTTT. It is translated as CASSPEPRTGNQPQHF.

This clonotype was recorded at least ten times. J is TRBJ2-5 and V is TRBV24-1, with TRBD1 matching 9 bases. Germline V lookup: CDR1 KGHDR, CDR2 SFDVKD. The CDR3 totals 16 residues. The trim removed 4 bases at V and 4 bases at J, leaving 9 bases unmatched. Written as DNA, the CDR3 is TGTGCCACCAGTGAAAATCCGGGACAGGGTAGAGAGACCCAGTACTTC. Translation gives CATSENPGQGRETQYF.

In its sample, this clonotype was seen a few times. V is TRBV19 and J is TRBJ1-1, with D possibly TRBD1 on 6 matching bases. V was cut by 3 bases and J by 6 bases, with 11 bases left in between. The germline V gene encodes CDR1 LNHDA and CDR2 SQIVND (reference sequence). CDR3 size: 13 residues. The CDR3 sequence is CASSIYRDSEAFF. In DNA, the CDR3 is TGTGCCAGTAGTATCTACAGGGACTCTGAAGCTTTCTTT.

This sequence joins TRBV5-4 and TRBJ2-7, with D perhaps TRBD1 (5 bases). The germline V gene encodes CDR1 SGHNT and CDR2 YYREEE (reference sequence). V was trimmed by 10 bases and J by 6 bases, leaving 17 bases between them. The CDR3 has 12 amino acids. CDR3 sequence (DNA): TGTGCCTCCAGCCCAGGGATAGGCGAGCAGTACTTC. Its translation is CASSPGIGEQYF.

In DNA form, the CDR3 reads TGTGCCAGCAGCTTGGAGCTCTTGGGGGGGTCTAACTATGGCTACACCTTC. It encodes CASSLELLGGSNYGYTF. The rearrangement joins TRBV7-2 to TRBJ1-2; weak D call: TRBD1 (5 bases). V was pared by 3 bases and J by 0 bases, with 17 bases between. Germline assignment: CDR1 SGHTA and CDR2 FQGNSA. This CDR3 is 17 amino acids long.

This clonotype was counted ten times or more. The rearrangement joins TRBV5-4 to TRBJ2-1; 9 positions match TRBD2. The CDR3 contains 16 residues. Germline lookup yields CDR1 SGHNT and CDR2 YYREEE (reference sequence). Losses at the gene ends were 2 bases for V and 6 bases for J; bases not matched to a gene: 9. The CDR3 here is CASSFYLAGRSNEQFF. The CDR3 DNA is TGTGCCAGCAGCTTCTACCTAGCGGGGAGATCCAATGAGCAGTTCTTC.

The rearrangement uses TRBV4-3 and TRBJ1-1; D gene uncertain. V was cut by 0 bases and J by 7 bases, with 9 bases left in between. The germline V gene encodes CDR1 LGHNA and CDR2 YSLEER. The CDR3 is 13 residues long. CDR3: CASSQDSWDEAFF. The CDR3 DNA reads TGCGCCAGCAGCCAAGATAGCTGGGATGAAGCTTTCTTT.

This clonotype was detected a few times. V and J are TRBV28 and TRBJ1-5; the match to TRBD1 covers 9 bases. Germline loops: CDR1 MDHEN, CDR2 SYDVKM. V gave up 6 bases and J gave up 3 bases; unmatched junction bases: 9. The CDR3 is 16 amino acids. CDR3 loop: CASRASTGGLNQPQHF. CDR3 coding DNA: TGTGCCAGCAGGGCTTCTACAGGGGGCCTCAATCAGCCCCAGCATTTT.

This clonotype was counted only a few times. The chain couples TRBV7-9 to TRBJ2-7; D is possibly TRBD1 or TRBD2 (5 bases each). Trimming removed 1 base from V and 2 bases from J, with 12 bases in between. CDR3 length: 15 residues. Per the germline V gene, CDR1 is SEHNR and CDR2 is FQNEAQ (reference sequence). CDR3 coding DNA: TGTGCCAGCAGCTTAGGGGGGTTCCAAGCCTACGAGCAGTACTTC. Translated, it gives CASSLGGFQAYEQYF.

This clonotype was observed a few times. This sequence joins TRBV12-3 or TRBV12-4 and TRBJ1-6; D ambiguous. V lost 3 bases, J lost 10 bases, and 10 bases lay in between. This CDR3 is built from 13 residues. DNA of the CDR3: TGTGCCAGCAGTTTCTCGCTGTTCTCACCCCTCCACTTT. This encodes CASSFSLFSPLHF.

This clonotype was found a few times. The chain uses TRBV5-8 and TRBJ1-5; the D gene is possibly TRBD1 (5 bases). CDR3 length: 15 residues. V lost 4 bases, J lost 3 bases, and 14 bases lay in between. The V gene's germline CDR1 is SGHTS and CDR2 YDEGEE. CDR3 in DNA: TGTGCCAGCAGCCCAGGGCAAGTTCTCAATCAGCCCCAGCATTTT. Its protein product is CASSPGQVLNQPQHF.

The V call is TRBV5-1, the J call TRBJ2-5; D is possibly TRBD2 (6 bases). The CDR3 totals 13 residues. Germline V gene lookup returns CDR1 SGHRS and CDR2 YFSETQ. Trimming stripped 3 bases from V and 3 bases from J, with 9 bases between. The CDR3 is CASSSLAEETQYF. As DNA, the CDR3 is TGCGCCAGCAGCTCATTAGCGGAAGAGACCCAGTACTTC.

This clonotype showed up just a few times. The chain employs TRBV7-2 and TRBJ1-2; D possibly corresponds to TRBD1 (5 bases). The CDR3 extends over 15 amino acids. Trimming stripped 5 bases from V and 0 bases from J, with 13 bases between. Germline V gene lookup returns CDR1 SGHTA and CDR2 FQGNSA. The CDR3 DNA reads as TGTGCCAGCAGCCCCCGGACAACCTCTAACTATGGCTACACCTTC. Translating gives CASSPRTTSNYGYTF.